These T cell receptor beta chains were read from a single sample in a study of OX40 agonist ivuxolimab in advanced cancers. Repertoires were generated with immunoSEQ multiplex PCR, while TCRdb's copy carries only in-frame clones and drops some. Of about 140,000 clones listed, about nine tenths were seen once; the top ten hold less than 1.1%. The sample was CD4+ or CD8+ T cells sorted from blood, taken in a trial of the OX40 agonist ivuxolimab. The receptors come from an adult with an advanced solid tumor such as melanoma, head and neck, liver or kidney cancer. The CDR3 runs from the conserved cysteine through the conserved F or W. The D gene is left open where the match is weak. Some rows mark clone size as missing; the rest say once, few, many or name a class of expanded clone.

TRBJ1-2,NA,NA,TRBV29-1,CSVEYYGYTF,TGCAGCGTTGAGTACTATGGCTACACCTTC
TRBJ2-2,NA,NA,TRBV19,CASINGRNTGELFF,TGTGCCAGTATTAACGGGAGGAACACCGGGGAGCTGTTTTTT
TRBJ2-4,NA,TRBD2,TRBV2,CASSGLAGEVNIQYF,TGTGCCAGCAGCGGACTAGCGGGAGAGGTGAACATTCAGTACTTC
TRBJ2-5,NA,NA,TRBV23-1,CASSPGETQYF,TGCGCCAGCAGTCCGGGGGAGACCCAGTACTTC
TRBJ2-7,NA,NA,TRBV20-1,CSARVTYEQYF,TGCAGTGCTAGAGTGACCTACGAGCAGTACTTC
TRBJ2-7,NA,NA,TRBV28,CASREGGSDSYEQYF,TGTGCCAGCAGGGAGGGGGGGAGTGACTCCTACGAGCAGTACTTC
TRBJ1-5,NA,NA,TRBV18,CASSLEPAGNQPQHF,TGTGCCAGCTCACTAGAACCCGCCGGAAATCAGCCCCAGCATTTT
TRBJ1-2,NA,NA,TRBV28,CASWSYGYTF,TGTGCCAGCTGGTCCTATGGCTACACCTTC
TRBJ2-7,NA,TRBD1,TRBV7-9,CASSFEGGPGQGYEQYF,TGTGCCAGCAGCTTTGAAGGGGGCCCGGGACAGGGCTACGAGCAGTACTTC
TRBJ2-3,NA,TRBD2,TRBV10-3,CATGLAGGTPSTDTQYF,TGTGCCACCGGACTAGCGGGAGGCACCCCCAGCACAGATACGCAGTATTTT
TRBJ1-5,few,TRBD1,TRBV2,CASRPGQGDQPQHF,TGTGCCAGCAGACCGGGACAGGGTGATCAGCCCCAGCATTTT
TRBJ2-5,NA,TRBD2,TRBV9,CASSVSASGLQETQYF,TGTGCCAGCAGCGTATCAGCTAGCGGGCTCCAAGAGACCCAGTACTTC
TRBJ2-1,NA,NA,TRBV4-1,CASSQEIGVEQFF,TGCGCCAGCAGCCAAGAGATCGGAGTTGAGCAGTTCTTC
TRBJ2-7,NA,NA,TRBV9,CASSQAVGATYEQYF,TGTGCCAGCAGCCAAGCAGTAGGGGCAACCTACGAGCAGTACTTC
TRBJ2-7,NA,NA,TRBV2,CASSEAPHRSSYEQYF,TGTGCCAGCAGTGAAGCACCCCACCGGAGCTCCTACGAGCAGTACTTC
TRBJ2-1,NA,TRBD2,TRBV5-1,CASSFSAWTSGSYNEQFF,TGCGCCAGCAGCTTCTCTGCGTGGACTAGCGGCTCCTACAATGAGCAGTTCTTC
TRBJ2-3,NA,TRBD1,TRBV28,CASSPPPGTGVRDTQYF,TGTGCCAGCAGTCCTCCTCCCGGGACAGGGGTGAGAGATACGCAGTATTTT
TRBJ1-1,NA,NA,TRBV5-4,CASSFWGTEAFF,TGTGCCAGCAGCTTTTGGGGCACTGAAGCTTTCTTT
TRBJ2-7,NA,NA,TRBV6-1,CASSGWGAYEQYF,TGTGCCAGCAGTGGTTGGGGGGCCTACGAGCAGTACTTC
TRBJ2-3,NA,TRBD2,TRBV7-2,CASSLVGGPVDTQYF,TGTGCCAGCTCGCTGGTGGGAGGGCCAGTAGATACGCAGTATTTT
TRBJ2-1,NA,TRBD2,TRBV27,CASSLLMLAGVYNEQFF,TGTGCCAGCAGTCTCTTAATGCTAGCGGGGGTCTACAATGAGCAGTTCTTC
TRBJ1-5,NA,TRBD1,TRBV10-2,CASSESWTGHQPQHF,TGCGCCAGCAGTGAGTCGTGGACAGGTCATCAGCCCCAGCATTTT
TRBJ2-1,NA,TRBD2,TRBV18,CASSGLAGNEQFF,TGTGCCAGCTCCGGACTAGCGGGGAATGAGCAGTTCTTC
TRBJ2-3,NA,NA,TRBV7-8,CASKAAPTDTQYF,TGTGCCAGCAAGGCCGCCCCCACAGATACGCAGTATTTT
TRBJ2-5,NA,TRBD2,TRBV10-3,CAISVAGKETQYF,TGTGCCATCAGTGTAGCGGGGAAAGAGACCCAGTACTTC
TRBJ2-1,NA,TRBD2,TRBV5-1,CASTGVREDYNEQFF,TGCGCCAGCACGGGTGTGCGGGAGGACTACAATGAGCAGTTCTTC
TRBJ1-5,few,NA,TRBV4-3,CASSQDLGGHQPQHF,TGCGCCAGCAGCCAAGATCTCGGAGGGCATCAGCCCCAGCATTTT
TRBJ1-1,NA,NA,TRBV7-3,CASSLTSVGTEAFF,TGTGCCAGCAGCTTAACGAGTGTGGGCACTGAAGCTTTCTTT
TRBJ2-1,once,NA,TRBV7-3,CASPPLANYNEQFF,TGTGCCAGCCCCCCCCTAGCGAACTACAATGAGCAGTTCTTC
TRBJ2-1,NA,NA,TRBV5-1,CASSATVSSYNEQFF,TGCGCCAGCAGCGCGACCGTTAGCTCCTACAATGAGCAGTTCTTC
TRBJ1-3,NA,NA,TRBV28,CASSDGISGNTIYF,TGTGCCAGCTCAGACGGGATTTCAGGAAACACCATATATTTT
TRBJ1-5,NA,TRBD1,TRBV7-9,CASSPGAGGQPQHF,TGTGCCAGCAGCCCGGGGGCAGGGGGCCAGCCCCAGCATTTT
TRBJ2-5,NA,NA,TRBV29-1,CSVEISAETQYF,TGCAGCGTTGAAATTAGCGCGGAGACCCAGTACTTC
TRBJ1-2,few,NA,TRBV7-9,CASSLEGKGGYTF,TGTGCCAGCAGCTTAGAGGGGAAGGGTGGCTACACCTTC
TRBJ1-3,NA,NA,TRBV10-2,CASSPSPSGNTIYF,TGCGCCAGCAGCCCCTCGCCCTCTGGAAACACCATATATTTT
TRBJ2-7,NA,NA,TRBV5-8,CASRRGTVQSEQYF,TGTGCCAGCAGACGGGGGACAGTCCAATCCGAGCAGTACTTC
TRBJ1-4,NA,TRBD1,TRBV5-1,CASSPTGRPTNEKLFF,TGCGCCAGCAGCCCGACAGGGCGGCCTACTAATGAAAAACTGTTTTTT
TRBJ2-3,NA,TRBD1,TRBV9,CASSVRQGGQTDTQYF,TGTGCCAGCAGCGTTCGACAGGGGGGACAGACAGATACGCAGTATTTT
TRBJ2-2,NA,NA,TRBV7-2,CASSLVGSATITGELFF,TGTGCCAGCAGCTTAGTGGGGTCCGCGACTATCACCGGGGAGCTGTTTTTT
TRBJ2-1,NA,NA,TRBV27,CASRSSDWINEQFF,TGTGCCAGCCGATCCTCGGATTGGATCAATGAGCAGTTCTTC
TRBJ2-1,NA,NA,TRBV27,CASSSQTVSANEQFF,TGTGCCAGCAGTTCGCAGACAGTGAGCGCTAATGAGCAGTTCTTC
TRBJ1-1,NA,NA,TRBV27,CASSLSRDRMNTEAFF,TGTGCCAGCAGTTTATCCCGGGACCGTATGAACACTGAAGCTTTCTTT
TRBJ1-6,NA,TRBD1,TRBV2,CASTAGGDYNSPLHF,TGTGCCAGCACGGCAGGGGGGGACTATAATTCACCCCTCCACTTT
TRBJ2-1,NA,TRBD1,TRBV27,CASSDARDRLGEQFF,TGTGCCAGCAGTGACGCCCGGGACAGGTTGGGAGAGCAGTTCTTC